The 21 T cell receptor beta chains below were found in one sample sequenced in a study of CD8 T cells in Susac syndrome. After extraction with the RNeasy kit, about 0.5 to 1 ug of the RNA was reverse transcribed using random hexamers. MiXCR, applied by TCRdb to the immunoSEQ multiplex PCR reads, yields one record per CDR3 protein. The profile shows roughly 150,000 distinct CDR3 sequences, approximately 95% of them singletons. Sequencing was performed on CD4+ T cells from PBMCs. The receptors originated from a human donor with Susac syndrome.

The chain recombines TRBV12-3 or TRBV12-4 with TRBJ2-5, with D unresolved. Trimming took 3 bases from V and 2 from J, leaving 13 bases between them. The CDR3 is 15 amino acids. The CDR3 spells CASSFGTATQETQYF. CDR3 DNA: TGTGCCAGCAGTTTCGGCACGGCCACACAAGAGACCCAGTACTTC.

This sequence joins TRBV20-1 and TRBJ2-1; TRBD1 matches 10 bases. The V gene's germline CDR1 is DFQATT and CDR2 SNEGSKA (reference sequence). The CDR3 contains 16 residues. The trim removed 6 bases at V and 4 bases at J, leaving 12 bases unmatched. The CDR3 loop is CSAQARQGAIYNEQFF. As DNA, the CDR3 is TGCAGTGCACAGGCTAGACAGGGGGCAATTTACAATGAGCAGTTCTTC.

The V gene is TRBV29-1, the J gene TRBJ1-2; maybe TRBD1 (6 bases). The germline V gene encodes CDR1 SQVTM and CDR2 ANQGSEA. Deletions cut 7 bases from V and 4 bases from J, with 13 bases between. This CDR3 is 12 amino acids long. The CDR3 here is CSAEQGGYGYTF. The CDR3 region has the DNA TGCAGCGCAGAACAGGGAGGCTATGGCTACACCTTC.

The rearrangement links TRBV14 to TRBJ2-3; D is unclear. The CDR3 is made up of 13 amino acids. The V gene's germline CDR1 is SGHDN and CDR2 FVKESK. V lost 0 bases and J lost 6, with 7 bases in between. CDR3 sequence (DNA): TGTGCCAGCAGCCAAGATTTCGCGGATACGCAGTATTTT. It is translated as CASSQDFADTQYF.

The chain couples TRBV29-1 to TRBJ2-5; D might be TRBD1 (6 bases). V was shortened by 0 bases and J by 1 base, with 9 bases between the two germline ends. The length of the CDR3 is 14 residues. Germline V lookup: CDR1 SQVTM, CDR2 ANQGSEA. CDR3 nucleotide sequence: TGCAGCGTTGAAGATACAGGGTCCCAAGAGACCCAGTACTTC. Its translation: CSVEDTGSQETQYF.

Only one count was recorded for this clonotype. The CDR3 loop is CASSQAASGPQGHTQYF. Written as DNA, the CDR3 is TGCGCCAGCAGCCAAGCAGCCAGTGGGCCCCAAGGACATACGCAGTATTTT. V is TRBV4-1 and J is TRBJ2-3; D remains unclear. CDR1 is MGHRA, CDR2 YSYEKL, per germline. The ends were cut back, 1 base at V and 7 bases at J, with 21 bases in the middle. The CDR3 has 17 amino acids.

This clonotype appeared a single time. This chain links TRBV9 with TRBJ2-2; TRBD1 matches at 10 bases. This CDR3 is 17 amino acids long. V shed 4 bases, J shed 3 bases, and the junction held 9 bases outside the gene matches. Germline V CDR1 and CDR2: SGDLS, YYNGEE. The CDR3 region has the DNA TGTGCCAGCAGCTTCAAGACAGGGGGCATGGACACCGGGGAGCTGTTTTTT. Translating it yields CASSFKTGGMDTGELFF.

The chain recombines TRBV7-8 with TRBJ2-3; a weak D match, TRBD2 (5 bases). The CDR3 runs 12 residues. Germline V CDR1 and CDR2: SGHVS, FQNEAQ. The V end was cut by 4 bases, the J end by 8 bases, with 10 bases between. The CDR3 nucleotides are TGTGCCAGCAGCTCCGGGGATTCTACGCAGTATTTT. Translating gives CASSSGDSTQYF.

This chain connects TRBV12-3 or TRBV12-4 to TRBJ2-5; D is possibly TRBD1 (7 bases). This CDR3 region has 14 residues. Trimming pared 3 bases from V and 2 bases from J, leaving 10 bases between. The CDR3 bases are TGTGCCAGCAGTTTTGCAGGGGGGCAAGAGACCCAGTACTTC. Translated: CASSFAGGQETQYF.

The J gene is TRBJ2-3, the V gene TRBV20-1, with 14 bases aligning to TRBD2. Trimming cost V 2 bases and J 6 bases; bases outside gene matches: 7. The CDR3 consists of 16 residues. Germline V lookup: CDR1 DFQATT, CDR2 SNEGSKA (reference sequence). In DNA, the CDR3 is TGCAGTGCTAGACGGACTAGCGGGGGGCATTATGATACGCAGTATTTT. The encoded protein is CSARRTSGGHYDTQYF.

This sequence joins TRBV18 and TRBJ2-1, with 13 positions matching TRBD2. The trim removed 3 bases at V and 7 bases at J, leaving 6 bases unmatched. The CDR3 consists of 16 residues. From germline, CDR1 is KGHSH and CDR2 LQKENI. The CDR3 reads CASSPPGLAGTNEQFF. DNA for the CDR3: TGTGCCAGCTCACCGCCGGGACTAGCGGGGACTAATGAGCAGTTCTTC.

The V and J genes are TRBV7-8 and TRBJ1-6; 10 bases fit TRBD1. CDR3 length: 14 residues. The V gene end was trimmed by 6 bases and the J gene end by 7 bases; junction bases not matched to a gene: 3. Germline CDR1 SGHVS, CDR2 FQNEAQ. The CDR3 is CASRPDRGNSPLHF. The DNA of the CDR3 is TGTGCCAGCAGACCGGACAGGGGGAATTCACCCCTCCACTTT. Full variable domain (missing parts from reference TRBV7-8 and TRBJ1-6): GAGVSQSPRYKVAKRGQDVALRCDPISGHVSLFWYQQALGQGPEFLTYFQNEAQLDKSGLPSDRFFAERPEGSVSTLKIQRTQQEDSAVYLCASRPDRGNSPLHFGNGTRLTVT.

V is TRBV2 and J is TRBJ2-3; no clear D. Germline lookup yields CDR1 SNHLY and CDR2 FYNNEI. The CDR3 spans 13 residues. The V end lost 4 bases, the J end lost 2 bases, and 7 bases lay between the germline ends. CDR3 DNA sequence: TGTGCCAGCAGTGGTGGGCTCACAGATACGCAGTATTTT. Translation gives CASSGGLTDTQYF. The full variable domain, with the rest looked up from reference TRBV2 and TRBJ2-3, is EPEVTQTPSHQVTQMGQEVILRCVPISNHLYFYWYRQILGQKVEFLVSFYNNEISEKSEIFDDQFSVERPDGSNFTLKIRSTKLEDSAMYFCASSGGLTDTQYFGPGTRLTVL.

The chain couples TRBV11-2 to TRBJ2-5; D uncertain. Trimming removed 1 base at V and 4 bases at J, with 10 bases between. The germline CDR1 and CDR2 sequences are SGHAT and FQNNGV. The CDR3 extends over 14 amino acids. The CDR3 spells CASSLGAMGETQYF. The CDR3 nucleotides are TGTGCCAGCAGCTTAGGGGCTATGGGAGAGACCCAGTACTTC.

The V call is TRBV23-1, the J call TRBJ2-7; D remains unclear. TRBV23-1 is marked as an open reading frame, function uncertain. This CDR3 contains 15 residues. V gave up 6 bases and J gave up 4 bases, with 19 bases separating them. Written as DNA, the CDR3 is TGCGCCAGCAGAACCGGGTCCCTTAAATTGTACGAGCAGTACTTC. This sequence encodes CASRTGSLKLYEQYF.

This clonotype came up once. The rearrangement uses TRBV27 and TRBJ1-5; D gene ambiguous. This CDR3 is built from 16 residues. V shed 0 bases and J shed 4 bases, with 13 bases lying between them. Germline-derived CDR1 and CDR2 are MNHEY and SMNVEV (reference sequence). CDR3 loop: CASSLSPGPNNQPQHF. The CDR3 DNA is TGTGCCAGCAGTTTATCTCCTGGGCCGAATAATCAGCCCCAGCATTTT.

The DNA for the CDR3 is TGTGCCAGCAGCCAAGAAGGGGGCTATAATTCACCCCTCCACTTT. The encoded protein is CASSQEGGYNSPLHF. This chain links TRBV3-1 with TRBJ1-6; weak D call: TRBD1 (6 bases). CDR3 length: 15 amino acids. The germline V gene has CDR1 LGHDT and CDR2 YNNKEL (reference sequence). Trimming took off 0 bases at V and 3 bases at J, with 6 bases between the two ends.

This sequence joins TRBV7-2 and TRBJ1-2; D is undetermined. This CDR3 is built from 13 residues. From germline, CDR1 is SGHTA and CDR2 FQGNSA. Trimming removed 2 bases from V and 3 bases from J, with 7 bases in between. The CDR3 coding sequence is TGTGCCAGCAGCTTAACGCAGGACTATGGCTACACCTTC. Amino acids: CASSLTQDYGYTF.

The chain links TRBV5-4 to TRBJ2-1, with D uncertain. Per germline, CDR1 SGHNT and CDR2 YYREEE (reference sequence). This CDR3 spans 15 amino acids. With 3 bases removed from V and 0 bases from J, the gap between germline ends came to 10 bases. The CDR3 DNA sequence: TGTGCCAGCAGCTCCCAGACGAGCTCCTACAATGAGCAGTTCTTC. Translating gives CASSSQTSSYNEQFF.

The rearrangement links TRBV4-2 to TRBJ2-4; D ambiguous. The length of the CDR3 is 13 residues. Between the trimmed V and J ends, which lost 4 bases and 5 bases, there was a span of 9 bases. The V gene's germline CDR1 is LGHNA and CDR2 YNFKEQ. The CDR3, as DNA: TGTGCCAGCAGCCCCCGGACGCAAAACATTCAGTACTTC. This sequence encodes CASSPRTQNIQYF.

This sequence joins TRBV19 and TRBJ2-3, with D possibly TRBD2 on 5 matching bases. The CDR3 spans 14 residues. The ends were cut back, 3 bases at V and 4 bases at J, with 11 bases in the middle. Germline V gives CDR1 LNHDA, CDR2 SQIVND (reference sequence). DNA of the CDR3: TGTGCCAGTAGTATGTACGGGGAATCAGATACGCAGTATTTT. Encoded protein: CASSMYGESDTQYF. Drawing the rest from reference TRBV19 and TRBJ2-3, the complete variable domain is DGGITQSPKYLFRKEGQNVTLSCEQNLNHDAMYWYRQDPGQGLRLIYYSQIVNDFQKGDIAEGYSVSREKKESFPLTVTSAQKNPTAFYLCASSMYGESDTQYFGPGTRLTVL.